This TCR beta chain was captured in a study of cytomegalovirus exposure and HLA in healthy donors. Study-wide context: Assignment to the Caucasian-associated ancestry cluster applied to around four fifths of the 300 to 500 genotyped donors. The study's findings and limits: For most subjects, TCR beta sequences were reported to predict HLA-A and HLA-B alleles with accuracy.

It was with 60 Vbeta and 13 Jbeta primers that the PCR ran. The assay was immunoSEQ multiplex PCR, and TCRdb's table has in-frame clones only and misses some. The top ten hold approximately 1.7% of the sample, which has around 130,000 clones, about 85% seen once. This clone was picked up one time. What it recognizes is unknown. The CDR3 is made up of 15 amino acids. Trimming removed 7 bases at V and 6 bases at J, with 18 bases between. Germline V lookup: CDR1 MNHEY, CDR2 SMNVEV (reference sequence). Material for sequencing was PBMCs. The chain joins TRBV27 to TRBJ2-2; D might be TRBD1 (5 bases). The source of this sequence is a boy aged 5 to 17 in good health and CMV-seronegative. The CDR3 nucleotides are TGTGCCAGCACCCCGAGGCAGGGAAAGCCCGGGGAGCTGTTTTTT. Translating gives CASTPRQGKPGELFF.